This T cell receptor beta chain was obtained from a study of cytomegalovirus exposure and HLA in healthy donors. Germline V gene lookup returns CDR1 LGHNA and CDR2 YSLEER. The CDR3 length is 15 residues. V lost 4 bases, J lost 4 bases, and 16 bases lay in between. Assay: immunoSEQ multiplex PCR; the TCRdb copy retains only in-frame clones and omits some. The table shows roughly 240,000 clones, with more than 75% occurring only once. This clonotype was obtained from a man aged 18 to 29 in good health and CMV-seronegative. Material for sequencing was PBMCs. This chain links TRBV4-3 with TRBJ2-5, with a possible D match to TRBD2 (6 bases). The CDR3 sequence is CASSLGGGRRETQYF. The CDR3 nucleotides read TGCGCCAGCAGCCTCGGGGGTGGTCGGCGAGAGACCCAGTACTTC.